This TCR beta chain comes out of a study of technical replicates of blood from a handful of donors. There are 16 residues in the CDR3. V was shortened by 0 bases and J by 3 bases, with 12 bases between the two germline ends. Germline CDR1 is MNHEY and CDR2 is SMNVEV (reference sequence). The method was immunoSEQ multiplex PCR; TCRdb's version includes in-frame clones alone and lacks a portion of them. The sample holds tens of thousands of clones, around 94% seen once. Sequencing used T cells isolated from PBMCs. This TCR was sampled from a human donor in good health. The V gene is TRBV27, the J gene TRBJ2-1; D is perhaps TRBD1 (5 bases). This CDR3 reads CASSLSSGNLYNEQFF. The DNA of the CDR3 is TGTGCCAGCAGTTTATCTTCAGGGAATCTCTACAATGAGCAGTTCTTC.